The rows below give T cell receptor beta chains drawn from one sample of a study of neurological immune-mediated disorders. TCRdb re-derived calls from the 5' RACE reads in MiXCR, one entry per CDR3 protein. Found here are 20,000 to 30,000 distinct CDR3 sequences, about 6.7% of them singletons; the top ten hold over 4%. The sample consisted of PBMCs. Receptor source: a woman between 35 and 50 years old in good health. Both conserved end residues are part of each CDR3. A D gene is named only where the DNA matches it firmly. Size is stated for part of the rows, as once, few or many counts, or as a class when the clone is expanded.

TRBV7-8	medium-sized	-	TRBJ1-1	CASSLVAGNTEAFF	TGTGCCAGCAGCTTAGTTGCTGGAAACACTGAAGCTTTCTTT
TRBV3-1	many	-	TRBJ2-1	CASSPRTTPYNEQFF	TGTGCCAGCAGCCCCCGGACCACCCCCTACAATGAGCAGTTCTTC
TRBV12-3/TRBV12-4	many	-	TRBJ2-5	CASSPPGLQRPQETQYF	TGTGCCAGCAGCCCTCCCGGGCTACAGCGGCCACAAGAGACCCAGTACTTC
TRBV9	many	-	TRBJ2-2	CASSVARDAGELFF	TGTGCCAGCAGCGTAGCCCGGGATGCCGGGGAGCTGTTTTTT
TRBV29-1	many	-	TRBJ1-4	CSVLIGGDEKLFF	TGCAGCGTTCTGATCGGAGGTGATGAAAAACTGTTTTTT
TRBV27	many	-	TRBJ1-4	CASRAAGENEKLFF	TGTGCCAGCAGGGCCGCGGGGGAGAACGAAAAACTGTTTTTT
TRBV5-1	many	TRBD1	TRBJ1-1	CASTIQGSNTEAFF	TGCGCCAGCACGATACAGGGGTCCAACACTGAAGCTTTCTTT
TRBV27	many	TRBD2	TRBJ2-1	CASSVLAGDRNEQFF	TGTGCCAGCAGTGTCCTAGCGGGAGATCGCAATGAGCAGTTCTTC
TRBV21-1	many	-	TRBJ2-6	CASSKVGYLGANVLTF	TGTGCCAGCAGCAAAGTAGGGTATCTCGGGGCCAACGTCCTGACTTTC
TRBV13	many	-	TRBJ2-7	CASSPMGEGSYEQYF	TGTGCCAGCAGCCCCATGGGGGAAGGGTCCTACGAGCAGTACTTC
TRBV29-1	-	-	TRBJ1-2	CSVDNGYTF	TGCAGCGTTGACAATGGCTACACCTTC
TRBV12-3/TRBV12-4	many	TRBD1	TRBJ2-7	CASTLGTVLSYEQYF	TGTGCCAGCACCCTAGGGACAGTTCTCTCCTACGAGCAGTACTTC
TRBV5-1	many	-	TRBJ2-2	CASSLIGGELFF	TGCGCCAGCAGCTTGATAGGCGGGGAGCTGTTTTTT